A selection of T cell receptor beta chains follows, all from one sample in a study of blood T cell repertoires in COVID-19. TCRdb's table, derived via immunoSEQ multiplex PCR, lists solely in-frame clones and lacks some. The table records roughly 150,000 clones, around 89% of them present only once. Sequenced: peripheral blood. Source of these receptors: a woman in her sixties or seventies with active COVID-19. CDR3s include the opening cysteine and the closing phenylalanine or tryptophan. A D gene is named only where the DNA matches it firmly. Clone size appears in some rows only: once, few, many, or a class for an expanded clone.

abundance,d_gene,v_gene,j_gene,CDR3nt,CDR3aa
.,.,TRBV11-1,TRBJ2-2,TGTGCCAGCAGCCCTAGCTTCGATACCGGGGAGCTGTTTTTT,CASSPSFDTGELFF
.,TRBD2,TRBV29-1,TRBJ2-5,TGCAGCGTTGGGGGGACTAGCGGGAGTGAGACCCAGTACTTC,CSVGGTSGSETQYF
.,TRBD1,TRBV4-1,TRBJ2-7,TGCGCCAGCAGCCAAGATAGTACGGGACAGGGAGGCGAGCAGTACTTC,CASSQDSTGQGGEQYF
.,.,TRBV25-1,TRBJ2-7,TGTGCCAGCAGTGACCCCGGGGGGCGGGAGAGGTCCTACGAGCAGTACTTC,CASSDPGGRERSYEQYF
.,.,TRBV6-5,TRBJ1-5,TGTGCCAGCAGAAGACAAGGAGGGAGCAATCAGCCCCAGCATTTT,CASRRQGGSNQPQHF
.,.,TRBV4-2,TRBJ1-2,TGTGCCAGCAGCCAAGTCCGGACAGCCTCTAACTATGGCTACACCTTC,CASSQVRTASNYGYTF
.,.,TRBV21-1,TRBJ2-5,TGTGCCAGCAGCAAATGGGGACTAGCGGAACAGTACCAAGAGACCCAGTACTTC,CASSKWGLAEQYQETQYF
once,TRBD1,TRBV19,TRBJ1-2,TGTGCCACCAGGCCGGGACAGGGGAACTATGGCTACACCTTC,CATRPGQGNYGYTF
.,TRBD1,TRBV28,TRBJ1-2,TGTGCCAGCAGTTCGGGACAGGGGGCTGTCTATGGCTACACCTTC,CASSSGQGAVYGYTF
.,TRBD2,TRBV7-8,TRBJ2-1,TGTGCCAGCAGCCCGGGACTAGGGGAAACGTCCCCGCAGTTCTTC,CASSPGLGETSPQFF
once,.,TRBV7-2,TRBJ2-2,TGTGCCAGCAGCTCTCCCTACTCCGCCGGGGAGCTGTTTTTT,CASSSPYSAGELFF
.,.,TRBV28,TRBJ1-5,TGTGCCAGCTTTCTTACAGGGAGTCAGCCCCAGCATTTT,CASFLTGSQPQHF
.,.,TRBV4-1,TRBJ2-1,TGCGCCAGCAGCCAAGTTCGAGGGAGAAGGAACAATGAGCAGTTCTTC,CASSQVRGRRNNEQFF
.,.,TRBV7-3,TRBJ2-2,TGTGCCAGCAGCTTAAGTGGGGCGATGGGGGAGCTGTTTTTT,CASSLSGAMGELFF
few,TRBD1,TRBV6-5,TRBJ2-3,TGTGCCAGCAGTCGAGACAGGGCTCGCACAGATACGCAGTATTTT,CASSRDRARTDTQYF
.,.,TRBV12-5,TRBJ2-3,TGTGCTAGTGGTTTGGGCGGGACTAGCACAGATACGCAGTATTTT,CASGLGGTSTDTQYF
few,.,TRBV4-1,TRBJ2-1,TGCGCCAGCAGCCAAGACTCACTGAACAATGAGCAGTTCTTC,CASSQDSLNNEQFF
.,TRBD1,TRBV18,TRBJ2-7,TGTGCCAGCTCGCCCGACAGGGATTACGAGCAGTACTTC,CASSPDRDYEQYF
.,TRBD2,TRBV30,TRBJ2-7,TGTGCCTGGAGTGATGGACTAGCGGGAGGCTTTATCTACGAGCAGTACTTC,CAWSDGLAGGFIYEQYF
.,.,TRBV27,TRBJ2-1,TGTGCCAGCAGCCAAAGACACCACAATGAGCAGTTCTTC,CASSQRHHNEQFF
.,.,TRBV30,TRBJ2-5,TGTGCCTGGAGTGGGGTCAGCGGTCGAGAGACCCAGTACTTC,CAWSGVSGRETQYF
.,.,TRBV21-1,TRBJ1-5,TGTGCCAGCAGGAAGGGGATTGGGGGCAATCAGCCCCAGCATTTT,CASRKGIGGNQPQHF
.,TRBD1,TRBV7-3,TRBJ1-6,TGTGCCAGCAGCTTCGGGACAGGCACCAATTCACCCCTCCACTTT,CASSFGTGTNSPLHF
.,TRBD2,TRBV4-3,TRBJ2-7,TGCGCCAGCAGCCAAACCGTAGCGGGAATCTCCTACGAGCAGTACTTC,CASSQTVAGISYEQYF
.,.,TRBV4-3,TRBJ1-1,TGCGCCAGCAGCCAAGATGGCGGGGGCACTGAAGCTTTCTTT,CASSQDGGGTEAFF
.,.,TRBV28,TRBJ1-5,TGTGCCAGCAGTTACGGACACCTTCGAGGCAATCAGCCCCAGCATTTT,CASSYGHLRGNQPQHF
.,TRBD2,TRBV7-6,TRBJ2-3,TGTGCCAGCAGCCGGACGGGGGGGACGAGCACAGATACGCAGTATTTT,CASSRTGGTSTDTQYF
.,TRBD1,TRBV30,TRBJ1-6,TGTGCCTGGGGGGGACAGTCTAATTCACCCCTCCACTTT,CAWGGQSNSPLHF
few,.,TRBV11-1,TRBJ2-3,TGTGCCAGCAGCCAAAGGGGAGATACGCAGTATTTT,CASSQRGDTQYF
.,TRBD1,TRBV28,TRBJ1-5,TGTGCCAGCAGTGAGCCGGGACAGGGTCAACAGCCCCAGCATTTT,CASSEPGQGQQPQHF
.,TRBD1,TRBV28,TRBJ1-3,TGTGCCAGTCGACAGGGTCGGAGTGGAAACACCATATATTTT,CASRQGRSGNTIYF
.,TRBD1,TRBV28,TRBJ2-3,TGTGCCAGCAGTTTAGGGAGGTGGACAGGGGCCACAGATACGCAGTATTTT,CASSLGRWTGATDTQYF
once,TRBD1,TRBV19,TRBJ1-5,TGTGCCAGTAGGACGACCGGGACAGGGGTATCCAATCAGCCCCAGCATTTT,CASRTTGTGVSNQPQHF
.,TRBD1,TRBV6-2/TRBV6-3,TRBJ1-2,TGTGCCAGCAGTTACTCGGACAGGGTGAACTATGGCTACACCTTC,CASSYSDRVNYGYTF
.,.,TRBV27,TRBJ1-5,TGTGCCAGCAGTGCATTAGGGGTGGGTCAGCCCCAGCATTTT,CASSALGVGQPQHF
.,.,TRBV4-2,TRBJ2-1,TGTGCCAGCAGCCAAGGGGGCGGGAGGACAGGTGAGCAGTTCTTC,CASSQGGGRTGEQFF